This T cell receptor (beta chain) was retrieved from a study of T-cell reconstitution after alpha-beta-depleted transplantation in children. Unique molecular identifiers were used in preparing the TCRbeta library. MiXCR was run by TCRdb on the PCR reads, yielding one entry per CDR3 protein. The repertoire has about 460,000 distinct CDR3 sequences, over 9.5% of them found once; the top ten carry approximately 2%. The CDR3 contains 14 residues. Looked up from germline, CDR1 is SGDLS and CDR2 is YYNGEE. V trimming: 4 bases; J trimming: 4 bases; junction bases outside the gene matches: 5. This clonotype was detected many times.

This chain links TRBV9 with TRBJ2-3, with TRBD2 matching over 8 bases. This clonotype was obtained from a child under 10 years old with inherited bone marrow failure, due to receive a stem cell transplant. The specimen was PBMCs, collected before TCRalphabeta/CD19-depleted stem cell transplant. CDR3: CASSLGLAPDTQYF. The CDR3 region has the DNA TGTGCCAGCAGCCTAGGACTAGCCCCAGATACGCAGTATTTT. Filled out from reference TRBV9 and TRBJ2-3, the complete variable domain reads DSGVTQTPKHLITATGQRVTLRCSPRSGDLSVYWYQQSLDQGLQFLIQYYNGEERAKGNILERFSAQQFPDLHSELNLSSLELGDSALYFCASSLGLAPDTQYFGPGTRLTVL.